These 9 T cell receptor beta chains came from one sample sequenced in a study of Ad26.COV2.S vaccination and SARS-CoV-2 variants. Treatment defined: roughly 18 received Ad26.COV2.S at low or high dose, single or two shots; about 5 received placebo; per-sample allocation not given. Collection of the samples took place on day 63 after the first injection of vaccine or placebo. Some clones are missing from TCRdb's copy, which holds only in-frame ones; the method was immunoSEQ multiplex PCR. The sample carries over 300,000 clones, roughly 80% recorded once. The source material was peripheral blood, sampled in a trial of Ad26.COV2.S vaccine versus placebo. The receptors were sampled from a person aged 18-65 years who received the Ad26.COV2.S COVID-19 vaccine or a placebo.

For the CDR3, the DNA is TGTGCCTGGAGTGTAGGGGCGGTGACGAGAGGAAACACCATATATTTT. Translating gives CAWSVGAVTRGNTIYF. This chain connects TRBV30 to TRBJ1-3; D is perhaps TRBD1 (5 bases). The CDR3 runs to 16 residues. Germline values: CDR1 GTSNPN, CDR2 SVGIG (reference sequence). Trimming cost V 0 bases and J 4 bases, with 16 bases left between them.

V usage is TRBV5-1 and J usage is TRBJ2-7; unclear D gene. There are 15 residues in the CDR3. Trimming cost V 0 bases and J 2 bases, with 12 bases left between them. Germline V CDR1 and CDR2: SGHRS, YFSETQ. The CDR3 sequence is CASSLVSVLTYEQYF. The CDR3 nucleotides read TGCGCCAGCAGCTTGGTATCCGTTTTAACCTACGAGCAGTACTTC. Filled out from reference TRBV5-1 and TRBJ2-7, the complete variable domain reads KAGVTQTPRYLIKTRGQQVTLSCSPISGHRSVSWYQQTPGQGLQFLFEYFSETQRNKGNFPGRFSGRQFSNSRSEMNVSTLELGDSALYLCASSLVSVLTYEQYFGPGTRLTVT.

The chain employs TRBV7-2 and TRBJ2-2; D is possibly TRBD1 or TRBD2 (6 bases each). CDR3 size: 17 residues. The germline V gene encodes CDR1 SGHTA and CDR2 FQGNSA. Trimming cost V 0 bases and J 8 bases, with 19 bases left between them. CDR3: CASSLAGGHMGLGELFF. DNA of the CDR3: TGTGCCAGCAGCTTAGCTGGGGGGCATATGGGTTTAGGGGAGCTGTTTTTT.

This clone was seen once. This sequence joins TRBV10-3 and TRBJ2-1; D remains unclear. CDR1 and CDR2 (germline): ENHRY, SYGVKD. The CDR3 has 12 residues. The V end lost 4 bases, the J end lost 6 bases, and 7 bases lay between the germline ends. This chain's CDR3 is CAISAMGNEQFF. CDR3 DNA: TGTGCCATCAGTGCGATGGGCAATGAGCAGTTCTTC.

The chain combines TRBV10-3 with TRBJ2-7, with 7 bases aligning to TRBD1. J lost 6 bases, V lost 6 bases, and 2 bases had no gene match. This CDR3 contains 11 residues. Germline loops: CDR1 ENHRY, CDR2 SYGVKD. The CDR3 loop reads CAIRDRLEQYF. The CDR3 DNA is TGTGCCATCAGGGACAGGCTCGAGCAGTACTTC.

V usage is TRBV6-5 and J usage is TRBJ2-7; D is uncertain. Looked up from germline, CDR1 is MNHEY and CDR2 is SVGAGI. CDR3 size: 14 residues. V was cut by 6 bases and J by 6 bases, with 18 bases left in between. The CDR3 protein is CASSPRLGMSEQYF. As DNA, the CDR3 is TGTGCCAGCAGCCCCCGATTAGGGATGAGCGAGCAGTACTTC.

This chain connects TRBV5-6 to TRBJ2-7; possibly TRBD2 for D (5 bases). Trimming took off 2 bases at V and 6 bases at J, with 18 bases between the two ends. The germline V gene has CDR1 SGHDT and CDR2 YYEEEE. The CDR3 is made up of 15 amino acids. This CDR3 is CASSFRPPRGPEQYF. The CDR3 nucleotides read TGTGCCAGCAGCTTCCGGCCTCCCCGGGGTCCCGAGCAGTACTTC.

The CDR3 nucleotides read TGCGCCAGCAAAACTAGCGGGGGGCCCACCGGGGAGCTGTTTTTT. This gives the protein CASKTSGGPTGELFF. V gene TRBV5-1 combines with J gene TRBJ2-2; 12 bases map to TRBD2. The CDR3 has 15 amino acids. Germline-derived CDR1 and CDR2 are SGHRS and YFSETQ. The V segment lost 6 bases and the J segment 4 bases; nucleotides outside the gene matches: 4.

The chain is built from TRBV7-9 and TRBJ1-2; D possibly corresponds to TRBD1 (6 bases). The germline V gene has CDR1 SEHNR and CDR2 FQNEAQ (reference sequence). V was trimmed by 2 bases and J by 7 bases, leaving 17 bases between them. The CDR3 totals 15 residues. This CDR3 is CASSLSAPGASGYTF. The CDR3, as DNA: TGTGCCAGCAGCTTAAGCGCCCCAGGGGCGAGTGGCTACACCTTC.